These 14 T cell receptor beta chains were sequenced from one sample in a study of OX40 agonist ivuxolimab in advanced cancers. The library was obtained by the immunoSEQ multiplex PCR assay. Held by TCRdb, this immuneACCESS table contains in-frame sequences only and omits some clones. Under half of the omission traces to an unresolved V gene where checked; the cause of the rest is unknown. This sample has 100,000 to 130,000 clones in its table, and under 95% of those were observed once. Of the sample, 1.2% is held by the ten largest clones. Sample: CD4+ or CD8+ T cells sorted from blood, taken in a trial of the OX40 agonist ivuxolimab. The receptor set was obtained from an adult with an advanced solid tumor such as melanoma, head and neck, liver or kidney cancer.

This chain joins TRBV5-4 and TRBJ2-5; TRBD2 matches 11 bases. Germline V CDR1 and CDR2: SGHNT, YYREEE (reference sequence). This CDR3 spans 15 amino acids. V lost 0 bases, J lost 5 bases, and 3 bases stayed unmatched. The CDR3 DNA is TGTGCCAGCAGCTTGGGGACTAGCGGGTGGGAGACCCAGTACTTC. It yields the protein CASSLGTSGWETQYF.

This clone appeared a single time. The chain recombines TRBV5-1 with TRBJ2-3, with a weak D call TRBD1 (6 bases). The germline V and J ends were trimmed by 4 bases and 1 base, with 13 bases remaining between them. The CDR3 covers 15 residues. Germline loops: CDR1 SGHRS, CDR2 YFSETQ. The CDR3 DNA sequence: TGCGCCAGCAGCGCAACACAGGGTGGCACAGATACGCAGTATTTT. It encodes CASSATQGGTDTQYF.

In this sample, this clone turned up once. The chain couples TRBV5-4 to TRBJ2-4, with 7 bases lining up with TRBD1. This CDR3 comprises 14 residues. Losses at the gene ends were 3 bases for V and 6 bases for J; bases not matched to a gene: 6. From germline, CDR1 is SGHNT and CDR2 YYREEE (reference sequence). CDR3 amino acids: CASSWGQPVNIQYF. In DNA, the CDR3 is TGTGCCAGCAGCTGGGGACAGCCAGTAAACATTCAGTACTTC.

CDR3 residues: CASSSGTGKYYNEQFF. As DNA, the CDR3 is TGTGCCAGCAGCTCTGGGACAGGGAAGTACTACAATGAGCAGTTCTTC. The J gene is TRBJ2-1, the V gene TRBV7-3; the match to TRBD1 covers 9 bases. Germline V CDR1 and CDR2: SGHTA, FQGTGA. The CDR3 length is 16 residues. With 4 bases clipped from V and 3 bases from J, the junction kept 7 bases outside the gene matches.

V gene TRBV7-2 combines with J gene TRBJ2-7, with TRBD2 identical over 9 bases. Germline V gene lookup returns CDR1 SGHTA and CDR2 FQGNSA. The CDR3 has 14 amino acids. J lost 3 bases, V lost 5 bases, and 5 bases had no gene match. The CDR3 DNA reads TGTGCCAGCAGCCAAGGACTAGCGCTCTACGAGCAGTACTTC. Translating it yields CASSQGLALYEQYF. Supplemented by reference TRBV7-2 and TRBJ2-7, the full variable domain reads GAGVSQSPSNKVTEKGKDVELRCDPISGHTALYWYRQSLGQGLEFLIYFQGNSAPDKSGLPSDRFSAERTGGSVSTLTIQRTQQEDSAVYLCASSQGLALYEQYFGPGTRLTVT.

The gene calls are TRBV11-3 and TRBJ2-1; 10 bases agree with TRBD2. The germline gives CDR1 SGHNT, CDR2 YENEEA. J gave up 6 bases and V 5 bases, and 7 bases lay outside the gene matches. The CDR3 is 15 residues long. CDR3 DNA sequence: TGTGCCAGCAGCCCTAGCGGGGGAGGGACCAATGAGCAGTTCTTC. Amino acid sequence: CASSPSGGGTNEQFF.

V is TRBV6-5 and J is TRBJ1-1, with D possibly matching TRBD1 (6 bases). Per the germline V gene, CDR1 is MNHEY and CDR2 is SVGAGI. The CDR3 totals 14 residues. The V end was cut by 6 bases, the J end by 1 base, with 12 bases between. CDR3 nucleotide sequence: TGTGCCAGCAGGGCCCGGGGGCGGAACACTGAAGCTTTCTTT. Translated: CASRARGRNTEAFF.

This clone was counted once. The rearrangement uses TRBV18 and TRBJ2-1; the match to TRBD1 covers 7 bases. V was pared by 0 bases and J by 7 bases, with 3 bases of the junction left unmatched. The CDR3 is 14 residues long. Germline V gene data show CDR1 as KGHSH and CDR2 as LQKENI. CDR3 region: CASSPPTGLNEQFF. CDR3 coding DNA: TGTGCCAGCTCACCACCGACAGGGTTAAATGAGCAGTTCTTC.

The chain has TRBV10-3 and TRBJ2-7, with 8 bases matching TRBD2. CDR3 length: 15 residues. Trimming took 3 bases from V and 2 from J; bases not matched to a gene: 6. Per the germline V gene, CDR1 is ENHRY and CDR2 is SYGVKD. The CDR3 protein is CAISDPGGGTYEQYF. CDR3 in DNA: TGTGCCATCAGTGACCCCGGCGGGGGGACCTACGAGCAGTACTTC.

The V gene is TRBV28, the J gene TRBJ2-6; 9 bases are shared with TRBD1. With 5 bases clipped from V and 0 bases from J, the junction kept 8 bases outside the gene matches. The CDR3 totals 18 residues. Germline CDR1 reads MDHEN; CDR2 reads SYDVKM. In DNA form, the CDR3 reads TGTGCCAGCAGTGGGGGGGACAGGGTAATCTCTGGGGCCAACGTCCTGACTTTC. It is translated as CASSGGDRVISGANVLTF.

The chain carries TRBV5-1 and TRBJ1-6; D not certain. The CDR3 has 15 residues. V shed 4 bases and J shed 0 bases, with 8 bases lying between them. The germline V gene has CDR1 SGHRS and CDR2 YFSETQ. The CDR3 here is CASSGPGSYNSPLHF. As DNA, the CDR3 is TGCGCCAGCAGCGGCCCGGGCTCCTATAATTCACCCCTCCACTTT.

The chain joins TRBV6-4 to TRBJ2-1, with a weak D call TRBD2 (6 bases). CDR3 length equals 17 residues. V lost 0 bases, J lost 1 base, and 13 bases lay in between. CDR1 is MRHNA and CDR2 is SNTAGT in the germline V gene. The CDR3: CASSDSRLVGSYNEQFF. The CDR3 nucleotides are TGTGCCAGCAGTGACTCGAGACTAGTAGGGTCCTACAATGAGCAGTTCTTC.

This chain links TRBV27 with TRBJ2-3; no firm D call. Trimming shortened V by 6 bases and J by 1 base, and 14 bases separated the two germline ends. This CDR3 has 15 residues. Germline V gives CDR1 MNHEY, CDR2 SMNVEV (reference sequence). Here the CDR3 reads CASSWVAARTDTQYF. The CDR3 DNA is TGTGCCAGCAGCTGGGTGGCGGCACGCACAGATACGCAGTATTTT.

This clone was recorded only once. The chain has TRBV4-3 and TRBJ2-5, with D perhaps assigned TRBD1 or TRBD2 (5 bases each). CDR1 LGHNA and CDR2 YSLEER come from the germline V gene. This CDR3 is 15 amino acids long. V lost 1 base and J 1 base, leaving 10 bases between the germline ends. This CDR3 reads CASSQVIGAQETQYF. In nucleotides, the CDR3 is TGCGCCAGCAGCCAAGTGATCGGGGCCCAAGAGACCCAGTACTTC.